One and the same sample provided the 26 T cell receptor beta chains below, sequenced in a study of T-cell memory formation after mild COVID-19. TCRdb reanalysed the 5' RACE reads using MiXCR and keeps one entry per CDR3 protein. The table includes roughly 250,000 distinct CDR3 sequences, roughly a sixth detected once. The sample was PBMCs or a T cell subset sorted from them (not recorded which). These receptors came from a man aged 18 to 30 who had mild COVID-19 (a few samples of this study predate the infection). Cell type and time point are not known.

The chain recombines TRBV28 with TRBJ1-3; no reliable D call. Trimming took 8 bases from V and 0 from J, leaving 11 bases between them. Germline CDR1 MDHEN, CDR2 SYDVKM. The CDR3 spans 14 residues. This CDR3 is CASLGANSGNTIYF. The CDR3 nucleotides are TGTGCCAGCCTTGGAGCCAACTCTGGAAACACCATATATTTT.

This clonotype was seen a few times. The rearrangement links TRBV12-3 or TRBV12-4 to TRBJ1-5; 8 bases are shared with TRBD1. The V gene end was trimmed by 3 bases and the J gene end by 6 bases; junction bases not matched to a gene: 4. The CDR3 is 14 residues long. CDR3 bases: TGTGCCAGCAGTTTGGACAGGGTTGCTCAGCCCCAGCATTTT. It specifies CASSLDRVAQPQHF.

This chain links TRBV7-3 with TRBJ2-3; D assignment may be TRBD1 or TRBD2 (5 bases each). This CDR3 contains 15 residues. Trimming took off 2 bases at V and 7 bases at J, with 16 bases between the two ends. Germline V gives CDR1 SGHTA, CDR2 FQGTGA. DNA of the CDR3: TGTGCCAGCAGCTTACTGGGGGTGGAGAGAAATACGCAGTATTTT. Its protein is CASSLLGVERNTQYF.

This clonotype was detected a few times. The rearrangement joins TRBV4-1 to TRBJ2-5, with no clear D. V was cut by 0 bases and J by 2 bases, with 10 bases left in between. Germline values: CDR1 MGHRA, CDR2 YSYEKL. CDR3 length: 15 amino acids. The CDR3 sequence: CASSQDRARQETQYF. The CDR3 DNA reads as TGCGCCAGCAGCCAAGATCGCGCGAGGCAAGAGACCCAGTACTTC.

CDR3 in DNA: TGTGCCAGCAGCTCGGGTTTGACTGGCACCCGCTACGAGCAGTACTTC. It translates to CASSSGLTGTRYEQYF. The rearrangement links TRBV7-9 to TRBJ2-7; D is undetermined. This CDR3 has 16 residues. CDR1 and CDR2 from the germline V gene are SEHNR and FQNEAQ (reference sequence). Trimming left V 4 bases short and J 3 bases short, with 19 bases between.

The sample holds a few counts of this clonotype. The CDR3 reads CASRPGVTSGGAETQYF. The CDR3 bases are TGTGCCAGCAGACCGGGGGTGACTAGCGGGGGGGCGGAGACCCAGTACTTC. The V gene is TRBV7-2, the J gene TRBJ2-5; 14 bases are a match to TRBD2. This CDR3 has 17 residues. Germline V gene lookup returns CDR1 SGHTA and CDR2 FQGNSA. V shed 6 bases and J 5 bases; nucleotides not matched to a gene: 11.

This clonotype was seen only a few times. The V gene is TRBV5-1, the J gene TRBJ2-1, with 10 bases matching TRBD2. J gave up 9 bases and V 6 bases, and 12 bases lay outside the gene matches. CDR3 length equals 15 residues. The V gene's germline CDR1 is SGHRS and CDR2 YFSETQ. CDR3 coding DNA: TGCGCCAGCACCAACCTAGCGGGGGCATCCCGTGAGCAGTTCTTC. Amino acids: CASTNLAGASREQFF.

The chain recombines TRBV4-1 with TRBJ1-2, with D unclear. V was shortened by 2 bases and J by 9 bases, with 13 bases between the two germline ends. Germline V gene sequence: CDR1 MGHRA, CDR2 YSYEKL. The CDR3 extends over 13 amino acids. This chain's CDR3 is CASSQTHGGRYTF. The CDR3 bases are TGCGCCAGCAGCCAAACCCACGGTGGTCGCTACACCTTC.

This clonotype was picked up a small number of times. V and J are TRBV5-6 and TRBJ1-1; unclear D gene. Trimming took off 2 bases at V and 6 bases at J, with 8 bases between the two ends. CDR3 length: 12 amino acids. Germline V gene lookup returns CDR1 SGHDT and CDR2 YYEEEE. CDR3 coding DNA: TGTGCCAGCAGCTTAGGGCAGCCTGAAGCTTTCTTT. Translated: CASSLGQPEAFF.

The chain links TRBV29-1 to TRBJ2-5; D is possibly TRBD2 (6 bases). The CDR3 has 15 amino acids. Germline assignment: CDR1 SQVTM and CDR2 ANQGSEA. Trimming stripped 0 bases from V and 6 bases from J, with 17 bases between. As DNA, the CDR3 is TGCAGCGTTGAAGAGGCGGGACTCGTTAGGAAGACCCAGTACTTC. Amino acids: CSVEEAGLVRKTQYF. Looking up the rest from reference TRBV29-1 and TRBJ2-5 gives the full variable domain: SAVISQKPSRDICQRGTSLTIQCQVDSQVTMMFWYRQQPGQSLTLIATANQGSEATYESGFVIDKFPISRPNLTFSTLTVSNMSPEDSSIYLCSVEEAGLVRKTQYFGPGTRLLVL.

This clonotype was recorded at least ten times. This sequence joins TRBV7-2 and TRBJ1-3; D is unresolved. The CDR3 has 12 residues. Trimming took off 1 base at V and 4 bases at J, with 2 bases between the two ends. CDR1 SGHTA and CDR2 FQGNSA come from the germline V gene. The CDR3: CASSLVGNTIYF. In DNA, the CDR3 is TGTGCCAGCAGCTTAGTGGGAAACACCATATATTTT.

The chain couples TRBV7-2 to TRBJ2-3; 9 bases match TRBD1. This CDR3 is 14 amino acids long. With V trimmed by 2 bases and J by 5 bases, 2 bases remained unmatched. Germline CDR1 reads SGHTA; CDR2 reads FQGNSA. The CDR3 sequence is CASSLNRGQDTQYF. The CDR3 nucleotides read TGTGCCAGCAGCTTAAACAGGGGGCAAGATACGCAGTATTTT. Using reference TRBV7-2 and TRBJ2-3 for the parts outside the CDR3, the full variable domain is GAGVSQSPSNKVTEKGKDVELRCDPISGHTALYWYRQSLGQGLEFLIYFQGNSAPDKSGLPSDRFSAERTGGSVSTLTIQRTQQEDSAVYLCASSLNRGQDTQYFGPGTRLTVL.

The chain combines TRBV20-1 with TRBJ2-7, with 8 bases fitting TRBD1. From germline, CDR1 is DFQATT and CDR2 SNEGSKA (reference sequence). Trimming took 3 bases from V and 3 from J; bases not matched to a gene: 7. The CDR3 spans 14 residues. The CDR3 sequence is CSASPRDRYYEQYF. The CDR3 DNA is TGCAGTGCTAGCCCCCGGGACAGGTACTACGAGCAGTACTTC.

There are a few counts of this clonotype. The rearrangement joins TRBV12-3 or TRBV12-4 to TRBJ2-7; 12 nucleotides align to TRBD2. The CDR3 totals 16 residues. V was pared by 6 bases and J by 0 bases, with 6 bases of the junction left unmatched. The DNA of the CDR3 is TGTGCCAGCAGCCCAGGACTAGCGGGGTACTCCTACGAGCAGTACGTC. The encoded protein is CASSPGLAGYSYEQYV.

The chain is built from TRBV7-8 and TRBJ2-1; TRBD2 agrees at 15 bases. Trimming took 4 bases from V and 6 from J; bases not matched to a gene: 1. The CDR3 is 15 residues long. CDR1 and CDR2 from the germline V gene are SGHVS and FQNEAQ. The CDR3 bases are TGTGCCAGCAGCTGGACTAGCGGGGGGGCCAATGAGCAGTTCTTC. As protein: CASSWTSGGANEQFF.

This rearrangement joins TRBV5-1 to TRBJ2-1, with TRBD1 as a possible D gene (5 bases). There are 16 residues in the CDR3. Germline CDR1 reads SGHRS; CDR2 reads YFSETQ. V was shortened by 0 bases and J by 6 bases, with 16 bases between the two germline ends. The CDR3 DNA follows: TGCGCCAGCAGCTTGGCCGCGGCAGGGAAAGGCAATGAGCAGTTCTTC. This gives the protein CASSLAAAGKGNEQFF.

The CDR3 is CATSQGGSRELNSPLHF. CDR3 in DNA: TGTGCCACCTCACAGGGTGGGAGCAGGGAGTTGAATTCACCCCTCCACTTT. The genes are TRBV6-6 and TRBJ1-6; D is perhaps TRBD1 (6 bases). V lost 10 bases, J lost 7 bases, and 26 bases lay in between. CDR3 size: 17 residues. Germline values: CDR1 MNHNY, CDR2 SVGAGI (reference sequence).

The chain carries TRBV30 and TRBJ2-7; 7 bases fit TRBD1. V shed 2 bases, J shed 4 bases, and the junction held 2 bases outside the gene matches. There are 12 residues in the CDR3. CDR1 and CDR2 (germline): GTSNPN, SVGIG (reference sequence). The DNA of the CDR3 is TGTGCCTGGAGTCCACAGGGGTACGAGCAGTACTTC. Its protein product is CAWSPQGYEQYF.

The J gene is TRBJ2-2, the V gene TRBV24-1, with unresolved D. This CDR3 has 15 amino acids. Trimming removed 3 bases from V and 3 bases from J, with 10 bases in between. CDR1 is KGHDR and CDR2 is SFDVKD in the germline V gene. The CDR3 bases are TGTGCCACCAGTGATATTGCAGGCCACACCGGGGAGCTGTTTTTT. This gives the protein CATSDIAGHTGELFF.

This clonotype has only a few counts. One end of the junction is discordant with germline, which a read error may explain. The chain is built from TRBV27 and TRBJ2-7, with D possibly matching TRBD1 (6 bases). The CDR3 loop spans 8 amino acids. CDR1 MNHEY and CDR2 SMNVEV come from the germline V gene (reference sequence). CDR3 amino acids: CASSYRDF. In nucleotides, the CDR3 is TGTGCCAGCAGTTACAGGGACTTC.

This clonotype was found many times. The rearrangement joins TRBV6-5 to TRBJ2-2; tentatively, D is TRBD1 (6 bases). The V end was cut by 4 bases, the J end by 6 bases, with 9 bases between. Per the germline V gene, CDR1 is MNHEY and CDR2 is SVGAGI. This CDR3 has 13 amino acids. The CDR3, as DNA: TGTGCCAGCAGTTGGGGGCTTGCCGGGGAGCTGTTTTTT. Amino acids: CASSWGLAGELFF.

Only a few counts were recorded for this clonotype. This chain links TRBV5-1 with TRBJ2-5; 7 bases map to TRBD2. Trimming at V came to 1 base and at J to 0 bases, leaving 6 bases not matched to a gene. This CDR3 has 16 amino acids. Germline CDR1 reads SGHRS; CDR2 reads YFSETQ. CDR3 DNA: TGCGCCAGCAGCTTGCTCCAGCGGGGATACCAAGAGACCCAGTACTTC. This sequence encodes CASSLLQRGYQETQYF.

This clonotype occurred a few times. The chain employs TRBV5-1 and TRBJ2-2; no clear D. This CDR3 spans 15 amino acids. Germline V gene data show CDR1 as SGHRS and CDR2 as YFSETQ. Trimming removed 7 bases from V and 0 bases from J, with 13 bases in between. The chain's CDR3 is CASARLTANTGELFF. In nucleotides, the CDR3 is TGCGCCAGCGCCCGGCTTACCGCGAACACCGGGGAGCTGTTTTTT.

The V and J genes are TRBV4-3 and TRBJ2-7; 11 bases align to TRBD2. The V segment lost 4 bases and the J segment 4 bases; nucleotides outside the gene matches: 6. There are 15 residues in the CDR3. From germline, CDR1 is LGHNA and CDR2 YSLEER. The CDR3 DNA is TGCGCCAGCAGCCTTAGACTAGCGGGGTCGTACGAGCAGTACTTC. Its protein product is CASSLRLAGSYEQYF.

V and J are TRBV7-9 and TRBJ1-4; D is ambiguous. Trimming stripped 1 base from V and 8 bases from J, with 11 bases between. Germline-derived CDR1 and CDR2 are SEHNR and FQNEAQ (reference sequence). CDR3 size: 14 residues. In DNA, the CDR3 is TGTGCCAGCAGCTTAGTGGCGGGGAAAGAAAAACTGTTTTTT. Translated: CASSLVAGKEKLFF.

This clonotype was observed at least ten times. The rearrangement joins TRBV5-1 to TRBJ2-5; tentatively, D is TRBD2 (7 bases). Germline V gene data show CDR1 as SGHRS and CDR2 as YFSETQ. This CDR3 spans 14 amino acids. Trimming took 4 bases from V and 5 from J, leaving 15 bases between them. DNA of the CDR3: TGCGCCAGCAGCGTTGGCGGGGGCGAGGAGACCCAGTACTTC. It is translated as CASSVGGGEETQYF.